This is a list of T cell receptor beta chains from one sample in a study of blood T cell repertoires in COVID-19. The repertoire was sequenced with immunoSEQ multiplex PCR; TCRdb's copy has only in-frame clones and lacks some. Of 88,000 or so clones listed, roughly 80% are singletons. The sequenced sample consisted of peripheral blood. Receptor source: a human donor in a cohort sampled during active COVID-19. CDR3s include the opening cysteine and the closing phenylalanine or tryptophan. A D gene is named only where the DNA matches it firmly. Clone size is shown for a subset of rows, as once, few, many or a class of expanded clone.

CDR3 protein: CASSPQRALGGNEQFF
CDR3 DNA: TGTGCCAGCTCACCACAACGTGCCCTGGGAGGGAATGAGCAGTTCTTC
J gene: TRBJ2-1
V gene: TRBV18
clone size: .
D gene: TRBD2

CDR3 protein: CASSPGQGRALSYEQYF
CDR3 DNA: TGTGCCAGCAGTCCAGGACAGGGGCGGGCCCTCTCCTACGAGCAGTACTTC
J gene: TRBJ2-7
V gene: TRBV2
clone size: .
D gene: TRBD1

CDR3 protein: CASSVGAGVVEQFF
CDR3 DNA: TGTGCCAGCAGCGTAGGGGCGGGAGTAGTCGAGCAGTTCTTC
J gene: TRBJ2-1
V gene: TRBV9
clone size: .
D gene: TRBD2

CDR3 protein: CSPRRNTEAFF
CDR3 DNA: TGCAGTCCTAGACGTAACACTGAAGCTTTCTTT
J gene: TRBJ1-1
V gene: TRBV20-1
clone size: .
D gene: .

CDR3 protein: CASSEDIAGPGDEQFF
CDR3 DNA: TGTGCCAGCAGTGAAGATATTGCGGGACCGGGGGATGAGCAGTTCTTC
J gene: TRBJ2-1
V gene: TRBV6-1
clone size: .
D gene: .

CDR3 protein: CASGLVTTERNTEAFF
CDR3 DNA: TGTGCTAGTGGTTTGGTCACCACAGAACGGAACACTGAAGCTTTCTTT
J gene: TRBJ1-1
V gene: TRBV12-5
clone size: .
D gene: .

CDR3 protein: CAISEADTLSGANVLTF
CDR3 DNA: TGTGCCATCAGTGAGGCCGACACTCTCTCTGGGGCCAACGTCCTGACTTTC
J gene: TRBJ2-6
V gene: TRBV10-3
clone size: .
D gene: .

CDR3 protein: CASSQRIFSGNTIYF
CDR3 DNA: TGTGCCAGCAGCCAGCGGATTTTCTCTGGAAACACCATATATTTT
J gene: TRBJ1-3
V gene: TRBV14
clone size: once
D gene: .

CDR3 protein: CASSVRGSMEGEQYF
CDR3 DNA: TGTGCCAGCAGCGTCCGAGGATCGATGGAGGGCGAGCAGTACTTC
J gene: TRBJ2-7
V gene: TRBV9
clone size: few
D gene: .

CDR3 protein: CASSFGAGGNTGELFF
CDR3 DNA: TGTGCCAGCAGCTTCGGAGCGGGAGGGAACACCGGGGAGCTGTTTTTT
J gene: TRBJ2-2
V gene: TRBV5-4
clone size: few
D gene: TRBD2

CDR3 protein: CASSLLDSSYNEQFF
CDR3 DNA: TGTGCCAGCAGCTTACTGGACAGCTCCTACAATGAGCAGTTCTTC
J gene: TRBJ2-1
V gene: TRBV2
clone size: few
D gene: .

CDR3 protein: CASSALGGSEQFF
CDR3 DNA: TGCGCCAGCAGTGCGTTAGGAGGGTCAGAGCAGTTCTTC
J gene: TRBJ2-1
V gene: TRBV10-2
clone size: .
D gene: .

CDR3 protein: CASSSGQLTDTQYF
CDR3 DNA: TGTGCCAGCAGTTCGGGACAGCTCACAGATACGCAGTATTTT
J gene: TRBJ2-3
V gene: TRBV27
clone size: .
D gene: TRBD1

CDR3 protein: CASSPGGTAGSNTEAFF
CDR3 DNA: TGTGCCAGCAGTCCCGGGGGGACTGCCGGGAGCAACACTGAAGCTTTCTTT
J gene: TRBJ1-1
V gene: TRBV28
clone size: .
D gene: .

CDR3 protein: CASSAGQGLGYTF
CDR3 DNA: TGTGCCAGCAGTGCGGGACAGGGTCTTGGCTACACCTTC
J gene: TRBJ1-2
V gene: TRBV2
clone size: few
D gene: TRBD1

CDR3 protein: CATSRDLTGRSPNQPQHF
CDR3 DNA: TGTGCCACCAGCAGAGATCTGACAGGACGAAGCCCCAATCAGCCCCAGCATTTT
J gene: TRBJ1-5
V gene: TRBV15
clone size: few
D gene: .

CDR3 protein: CASSEKQGASYNEQFF
CDR3 DNA: TGCGCCAGCAGTGAGAAACAGGGGGCTTCCTACAATGAGCAGTTCTTC
J gene: TRBJ2-1
V gene: TRBV10-1
clone size: .
D gene: TRBD1

CDR3 protein: CASSQLNYGNQPQHF
CDR3 DNA: TGTGCCAGCAGTCAACTCAATTACGGCAATCAGCCCCAGCATTTT
J gene: TRBJ1-5
V gene: TRBV6-5
clone size: .
D gene: .

CDR3 protein: CATSDRGLTEAFF
CDR3 DNA: TGTGCCACTAGCGACAGGGGGCTCACTGAAGCTTTCTTT
J gene: TRBJ1-1
V gene: TRBV24-1
clone size: few
D gene: TRBD1

CDR3 protein: CASSSVGRRSGELFF
CDR3 DNA: TGTGCCAGCAGCTCAGTTGGGAGGCGTAGCGGGGAGCTGTTTTTT
J gene: TRBJ2-2
V gene: TRBV7-8
clone size: .
D gene: .

CDR3 protein: CASRLDRNTEAFF
CDR3 DNA: TGTGCCAGTAGGTTGGACAGGAACACTGAAGCTTTCTTT
J gene: TRBJ1-1
V gene: TRBV19
clone size: .
D gene: .

CDR3 protein: CASSLDHSEAFF
CDR3 DNA: TGTGCCAGCAGCTTGGATCATTCTGAAGCTTTCTTT
J gene: TRBJ1-1
V gene: TRBV5-4
clone size: .
D gene: .

CDR3 protein: CASSLGTENIQYF
CDR3 DNA: TGTGCCAGCAGCTTAGGGACAGAAAACATTCAGTACTTC
J gene: TRBJ2-4
V gene: TRBV11-3
clone size: .
D gene: .

CDR3 protein: CASSVYRTDGQPQHF
CDR3 DNA: TGTGCCAGCAGTGTATACAGGACCGACGGTCAGCCCCAGCATTTT
J gene: TRBJ1-5
V gene: TRBV2
clone size: once
D gene: .

CDR3 protein: CASSPPSGAADTQYF
CDR3 DNA: TGTGCCAGCTCACCACCGTCGGGAGCAGCGGATACGCAGTATTTT
J gene: TRBJ2-3
V gene: TRBV18
clone size: .
D gene: .

CDR3 protein: CASSQSVGHHNEQFF
CDR3 DNA: TGTGCCAGCAGCCAGAGCGTGGGACACCACAATGAGCAGTTCTTC
J gene: TRBJ2-1
V gene: TRBV3-1/TRBV3-2
clone size: .
D gene: .

CDR3 protein: CASSLLGATTEAFF
CDR3 DNA: TGTGCCAGCAGCCTTCTAGGGGCGACCACTGAAGCTTTCTTT
J gene: TRBJ1-1
V gene: TRBV4-2
clone size: .
D gene: .

CDR3 protein: CASSPGQGVGNTGELFF
CDR3 DNA: TGCGCCAGCAGCCCGGGACAGGGGGTAGGCAACACCGGGGAGCTGTTTTTT
J gene: TRBJ2-2
V gene: TRBV5-1
clone size: once
D gene: TRBD1

CDR3 protein: CASSPLSLRDLDTEAFF
CDR3 DNA: TGTGCCAGCAGTCCACTGTCCCTCAGGGATCTGGACACTGAAGCTTTCTTT
J gene: TRBJ1-1
V gene: TRBV6-6
clone size: .
D gene: .

CDR3 protein: CASSQYGQGDTEAFF
CDR3 DNA: TGTGCCAGCAGCCAGTATGGACAGGGTGACACTGAAGCTTTCTTT
J gene: TRBJ1-1
V gene: TRBV5-4
clone size: .
D gene: TRBD1

CDR3 protein: CATCSGTPRTGELFF
CDR3 DNA: TGCGCCACCTGTAGCGGGACCCCGAGGACCGGGGAGCTGTTTTTT
J gene: TRBJ2-2
V gene: TRBV5-1
clone size: .
D gene: TRBD2

CDR3 protein: CSVEPVYGYTF
CDR3 DNA: TGCAGCGTTGAGCCAGTCTATGGCTACACCTTC
J gene: TRBJ1-2
V gene: TRBV29-1
clone size: .
D gene: .

CDR3 protein: CASSLDSNYGYTF
CDR3 DNA: TGTGCCAGCAGTCTAGACAGTAACTATGGCTACACCTTC
J gene: TRBJ1-2
V gene: TRBV28
clone size: .
D gene: .

CDR3 protein: CASSALGLAGIEQYF
CDR3 DNA: TGTGCCAGCAGCGCCCTGGGACTAGCGGGAATCGAGCAGTACTTC
J gene: TRBJ2-7
V gene: TRBV14
clone size: .
D gene: TRBD2

CDR3 protein: CASSLRGLPKETQYF
CDR3 DNA: TGTGCCAGCAGCTTACGCGGACTGCCTAAAGAGACCCAGTACTTC
J gene: TRBJ2-5
V gene: TRBV7-8
clone size: .
D gene: .

CDR3 protein: CASSERANEKLFF
CDR3 DNA: TGTGCCAGCTCTGAGAGAGCTAATGAAAAACTGTTTTTT
J gene: TRBJ1-4
V gene: TRBV18
clone size: few
D gene: .

CDR3 protein: CASSPPTGGGYTF
CDR3 DNA: TGTGCCAGCAGCCCCCCGACAGGGGGTGGCTACACCTTC
J gene: TRBJ1-2
V gene: TRBV7-9
clone size: .
D gene: TRBD1

CDR3 protein: CSVEEDGRGVF
CDR3 DNA: TGCAGCGTTGAAGAGGACGGGCGGGGTGTCTTC
J gene: TRBJ2-1
V gene: TRBV29-1
clone size: .
D gene: .

CDR3 protein: CASNSGTGDHEQYF
CDR3 DNA: TGTGCCAGCAATTCCGGGACAGGGGATCACGAGCAGTACTTC
J gene: TRBJ2-7
V gene: TRBV27
clone size: .
D gene: TRBD1

CDR3 protein: CASSQDLADTDTQYF
CDR3 DNA: TGTGCCAGTAGTCAGGATCTAGCGGACACAGATACGCAGTATTTT
J gene: TRBJ2-3
V gene: TRBV19
clone size: .
D gene: TRBD2

CDR3 protein: CASSPWTRNTDTQYF
CDR3 DNA: TGTGCCAGCAGCCCCTGGACTAGAAACACAGATACGCAGTATTTT
J gene: TRBJ2-3
V gene: TRBV7-8
clone size: .
D gene: TRBD2

CDR3 protein: CATSDLPSPETQYF
CDR3 DNA: TGTGCCACCAGTGACCTGCCGAGTCCGGAGACCCAGTACTTC
J gene: TRBJ2-5
V gene: TRBV24-1
clone size: .
D gene: .

CDR3 protein: CATSDPGQGAYNEQFF
CDR3 DNA: TGTGCCACCAGTGATCCGGGACAGGGGGCATACAATGAGCAGTTCTTC
J gene: TRBJ2-1
V gene: TRBV24-1
clone size: .
D gene: TRBD1

CDR3 protein: CASSGPTGVYGYTF
CDR3 DNA: TGTGCCAGCAGCGGACCGACAGGGGTCTATGGCTACACCTTC
J gene: TRBJ1-2
V gene: TRBV5-4
clone size: .
D gene: TRBD1

CDR3 protein: CASSLSVLAGYSGANVLTF
CDR3 DNA: TGTGCCAGCAGCTTATCGGTTTTAGCGGGATATAGTGGGGCCAACGTCCTGACTTTC
J gene: TRBJ2-6
V gene: TRBV7-2
clone size: few
D gene: TRBD2

CDR3 protein: CASSHEGLAGARDEQFF
CDR3 DNA: TGCGCCAGCAGCCATGAGGGACTAGCGGGAGCGCGGGATGAGCAGTTCTTC
J gene: TRBJ2-1
V gene: TRBV4-1
clone size: .
D gene: TRBD2

CDR3 protein: CASSLNAGYSSKNIQYF
CDR3 DNA: TGTGCCAGCAGTTTAAATGCAGGGTACTCCTCCAAAAACATTCAGTACTTC
J gene: TRBJ2-4
V gene: TRBV27
clone size: .
D gene: .

CDR3 protein: CASSSEPGVMVTGELFF
CDR3 DNA: TGTGCCAGTAGTTCCGAACCAGGGGTCATGGTAACCGGGGAGCTGTTTTTT
J gene: TRBJ2-2
V gene: TRBV19
clone size: .
D gene: .

CDR3 protein: CASSKHSGANVLTF
CDR3 DNA: TGTGCCAGCAGCAAACACTCTGGGGCCAACGTCCTGACTTTC
J gene: TRBJ2-6
V gene: TRBV28
clone size: .
D gene: .

CDR3 protein: CASSLPGYQETQYF
CDR3 DNA: TGTGCCAGCAGCTTGCCAGGGTACCAAGAGACCCAGTACTTC
J gene: TRBJ2-5
V gene: TRBV5-6
clone size: .
D gene: .

CDR3 protein: CASRPGTSLAETQYF
CDR3 DNA: TGTGCCAGCAGACCAGGGACTAGCTTAGCAGAGACCCAGTACTTC
J gene: TRBJ2-5
V gene: TRBV28
clone size: .
D gene: TRBD2

CDR3 protein: CASSQRGGLNYGYTF
CDR3 DNA: TGCGCCAGCAGCCAAAGGGGGGGCCTTAACTATGGCTACACCTTC
J gene: TRBJ1-2
V gene: TRBV4-3
clone size: .
D gene: .

CDR3 protein: CASGESSYNSPLHF
CDR3 DNA: TGTGCCAGCGGAGAAAGCTCCTATAATTCACCCCTCCACTTT
J gene: TRBJ1-6
V gene: TRBV6-5
clone size: few
D gene: .

CDR3 protein: CASSLFARPEQYF
CDR3 DNA: TGTGCCAGCAGTTTGTTTGCGAGGCCCGAGCAGTACTTC
J gene: TRBJ2-7
V gene: TRBV12-3/TRBV12-4
clone size: .
D gene: .

CDR3 protein: CASSSFGGVYTGELFF
CDR3 DNA: TGTGCCAGCAGCTCCTTCGGCGGGGTTTACACCGGGGAGCTGTTTTTT
J gene: TRBJ2-2
V gene: TRBV7-9
clone size: .
D gene: .